This TCR beta chain was identified in a study of CD8 T cells in Susac syndrome. CDR1 and CDR2 from the germline V gene are DFQATT and SNEGSKA (reference sequence). The CDR3 totals 14 residues. Trimming cost V 4 bases and J 1 base; bases outside gene matches: 3. An amount of RNA that ranged from roughly 0.5 to 1 ug was reverse transcribed with random hexamers. TCRdb used MiXCR to reprocess the immunoSEQ multiplex PCR reads, holding one entry per CDR3 protein. The sample carries 180,000 or so distinct CDR3 sequences, just under 95% recorded once. The study used healthy donors as controls matched for age and sex. In contrast to the negatively isolated CD8+ and CD4+ T cells, TEMRA cells were FACS-enriched.

The chain carries TRBV20-1 and TRBJ2-3, with 9 bases aligning to TRBD1. Input material: CD4+ T cells from PBMCs. The sequence was obtained from a human donor in good health. The CDR3 spells CSATHRGRTDTQYF. The CDR3 bases are TGCAGTGCTACCCACAGGGGGCGCACAGATACGCAGTATTTT.